This TCR beta chain was profiled in a study of a mutant IDH1 vaccine in newly diagnosed glioma. Clones were sequenced by immunoSEQ multiplex PCR, and TCRdb holds only the in-frame ones, with some missing. Here the sample spans roughly 50,000 clones, approximately 80% being singletons. Time point here: week 47, end of study. Vaccination used 300 ug of mutant IDH1 20-mer peptide per dose, with topical imiquimod. Patients underwent eight vaccinations, which took place in weeks 1, 3, 5, 7, 11, 15, 19 and 23. Of note for this clone: The antigen is not known.

Trimming removed 3 bases from V and 5 bases from J; junction bases left unmatched: 4. This CDR3 has 14 residues. Per the germline V gene, CDR1 is MGHDK and CDR2 is SYGVNS. The chain carries TRBV25-1 and TRBJ1-5; 7 bases match TRBD1. The source of this sequence is a woman between 40 and 50 years old with glioma. Some clones in this sample may be carry-over from other donors' samples. The sample here was PBMCs, taken from a glioma patient whose treatment included an IDH1 peptide vaccine. In DNA form, the CDR3 reads TGTGCCAGCAGTGACTGGGGACAGCATCAGCCCCAGCATTTT. Protein product: CASSDWGQHQPQHF.